This is a list of T cell receptor beta chains from one sample in a study of regulatory T cells in long-lasting Graves disease. TCRdb reprocessed the multiplex PCR reads with MiXCR, giving one entry per CDR3 protein. The table has hundreds of thousands of distinct CDR3 sequences, around a fifth seen once. Sequenced here: peripheral blood mononuclear cells (PBMCs), sampled when the disease was refractory, from a patient treated with antithyroid drugs. The receptors here all came from a female donor with Graves disease. CDR3s include the opening cysteine and the closing phenylalanine or tryptophan. A D gene is named only where the DNA matches it firmly. Rows may omit the clone size; those that give it use once, few, many or a size class.

size: many
D: NA
V: TRBV2
J: TRBJ2-2
CDR3: CASRASGPNTGELFF
DNA: TGTGCCAGCAGAGCAAGCGGGCCGAACACCGGGGAGCTGTTTTTT

size: few
D: NA
V: TRBV6-1
J: TRBJ1-1
CDR3: CASRDVEAFF
DNA: TGTGCCAGCAGGGACGTTGAAGCTTTCTTT

size: many
D: NA
V: TRBV24-1
J: TRBJ2-2
CDR3: CATSDLGAAGGELFF
DNA: TGTGCCACCAGTGATTTGGGGGCCGCAGGCGGGGAGCTGTTTTTT

size: many
D: NA
V: TRBV20-1
J: TRBJ2-5
CDR3: CSARVSVSETQYF
DNA: TGCAGTGCTAGAGTTTCGGTTAGTGAGACCCAGTACTTC

size: many
D: NA
V: TRBV6-5
J: TRBJ2-7
CDR3: CASSYSIASSYEQYF
DNA: TGTGCCAGCAGTTACTCGATAGCTAGCTCCTACGAGCAGTACTTC

size: many
D: TRBD2
V: TRBV7-2
J: TRBJ2-5
CDR3: CASSLDGGGAGETQYF
DNA: TGTGCCAGCAGCTTAGATGGCGGGGGGGCCGGGGAGACCCAGTACTTC

size: many
D: NA
V: TRBV6-1
J: TRBJ1-6
CDR3: CASSLLDPFNSPLHF
DNA: TGTGCCAGCAGTCTGTTGGACCCGTTCAATTCACCCCTCCACTTT

size: many
D: TRBD2
V: TRBV3-1
J: TRBJ2-7
CDR3: CASSQGTSGSYEQYF
DNA: TGTGCCAGCAGCCAAGGGACTAGCGGCTCCTACGAGCAGTACTTC

size: many
D: NA
V: TRBV7-2
J: TRBJ1-2
CDR3: CASSLEPGPYSYTF
DNA: TGTGCCAGCAGCTTAGAGCCAGGACCGTATAGCTACACCTTC

size: few
D: NA
V: TRBV29-1
J: TRBJ2-5
CDR3: CSVDGGRGNF
DNA: TGCAGCGTTGACGGGGGGCGCGGCAACTTC

size: many
D: NA
V: TRBV6-5
J: TRBJ2-7
CDR3: CASSYSVSSYEQYF
DNA: TGTGCCAGCAGTTACTCGGTCAGCTCCTACGAGCAGTACTTC

size: many
D: TRBD1
V: TRBV12-3/TRBV12-4
J: TRBJ1-2
CDR3: CASSIGTANYGYTF
DNA: TGTGCCAGCAGTATCGGGACAGCTAACTATGGCTACACCTTC

size: few
D: NA
V: TRBV6-2/TRBV6-3
J: TRBJ1-2
CDR3: CASSYSSQYGYTF
DNA: TGTGCCAGCAGTTACTCGAGTCAGTATGGCTACACCTTC

size: NA
D: NA
V: TRBV7-9
J: TRBJ2-7
CDR3: CASSTLQGHEQYF
DNA: TGTGCCAGCAGCACGCTACAGGGCCACGAGCAGTACTTC

size: many
D: NA
V: TRBV28
J: TRBJ2-5
CDR3: CASSLAWGSATQYF
DNA: TGTGCCAGCAGTTTAGCGTGGGGATCAGCGACCCAGTACTTC

size: many
D: NA
V: TRBV2
J: TRBJ1-5
CDR3: CASSRGAGFNQPQHF
DNA: TGTGCCAGCAGCCGGGGGGCAGGGTTCAATCAGCCCCAGCATTTT

size: few
D: TRBD1
V: TRBV7-2
J: TRBJ2-7
CDR3: CASRVTGAGSYEQYF
DNA: TGTGCCAGCAGAGTGACAGGGGCAGGCTCCTACGAGCAGTACTTC

size: many
D: TRBD1
V: TRBV20-1
J: TRBJ2-7
CDR3: CSARYRDSTYEQYF
DNA: TGCAGTGCTAGATATCGGGACAGCACCTACGAGCAGTACTTC

size: many
D: TRBD1
V: TRBV27
J: TRBJ1-1
CDR3: CASSLGQGGHTEAFF
DNA: TGTGCCAGCAGTTTGGGACAGGGGGGACACACTGAAGCTTTCTTT

size: NA
D: NA
V: TRBV19
J: TRBJ1-2
CDR3: CASSYGTGLNYGYTF
DNA: TGTGCCAGTAGTTACGGTACAGGGCTAAACTATGGCTACACCTTC

size: many
D: NA
V: TRBV28
J: TRBJ1-3
CDR3: CASSSAIGSSGNTIYF
DNA: TGTGCCAGCAGTTCGGCGATTGGGAGCTCTGGAAACACCATATATTTT

size: many
D: TRBD1
V: TRBV15
J: TRBJ1-1
CDR3: CAISPGTGLGNTEAFF
DNA: TGTGCCATTTCTCCCGGGACAGGGTTGGGGAACACTGAAGCTTTCTTT

size: NA
D: NA
V: TRBV6-5
J: TRBJ1-2
CDR3: CASSYPGRGYGYTF
DNA: TGTGCCAGCAGTTACCCCGGACGAGGCTATGGCTACACCTTC

size: few
D: NA
V: TRBV7-2
J: TRBJ1-3
CDR3: CASTRDGGSGNTIYF
DNA: TGTGCCAGCACCCGGGACGGAGGCTCTGGAAACACCATATATTTT

size: many
D: TRBD2
V: TRBV20-1
J: TRBJ2-1
CDR3: CSATPTSGRAYEQFF
DNA: TGCAGTGCGACACCCACTAGCGGGAGGGCCTATGAGCAGTTCTTC

size: NA
D: NA
V: TRBV18
J: TRBJ2-2
CDR3: CASSPLPIANTGELFF
DNA: TGTGCCAGCTCACCACTTCCGATTGCGAACACCGGGGAGCTGTTTTTT

size: many
D: TRBD1
V: TRBV20-1
J: TRBJ2-4
CDR3: CSALRRPRDSNLAKNIQYF
DNA: TGCAGTGCCCTTCGAAGGCCCCGGGACAGCAACCTAGCCAAAAACATTCAGTACTTC

size: many
D: TRBD1
V: TRBV18
J: TRBJ2-5
CDR3: CASSPLLATGEETQYF
DNA: TGTGCCAGCTCACCATTGTTGGCAACAGGGGAAGAGACCCAGTACTTC

size: NA
D: NA
V: TRBV15
J: TRBJ2-3
CDR3: CATSRDGQGLVTDTQYF
DNA: TGTGCCACCAGCAGAGATGGGCAGGGATTAGTGACAGATACGCAGTATTTT

size: once
D: NA
V: TRBV19
J: TRBJ2-2
CDR3: CASSVLSFDTGELFF
DNA: TGTGCTTCCAGTGTCCTAAGCTTTGATACCGGGGAGCTGTTTTTT

size: NA
D: NA
V: TRBV7-2
J: TRBJ1-5
CDR3: CASSFARNQPQHF
DNA: TGTGCCAGCAGCTTCGCCAGAAATCAGCCCCAGCATTTT

size: many
D: TRBD2
V: TRBV28
J: TRBJ2-2
CDR3: CASSFLGREAGELFF
DNA: TGTGCCAGCAGTTTCCTGGGGCGGGAGGCCGGGGAGCTGTTTTTT

size: few
D: NA
V: TRBV6-9
J: TRBJ1-2
CDR3: CASSYSTSYGYTF
DNA: TGTGCCAGCAGTTACTCAACCTCCTATGGCTACACCTTC

size: many
D: NA
V: TRBV12-3/TRBV12-4
J: TRBJ1-2
CDR3: CASSLEEGWGYTF
DNA: TGTGCCAGCAGTTTAGAAGAAGGATGGGGCTACACCTTC

size: many
D: TRBD1
V: TRBV6-1
J: TRBJ1-2
CDR3: CASNPPGQLYYGYTF
DNA: TGTGCCAGCAATCCCCCGGGACAGCTATACTATGGCTACACCTTC

size: many
D: NA
V: TRBV7-2
J: TRBJ2-5
CDR3: CASSLGQEETQYF
DNA: TGTGCCAGCAGCTTAGGACAGGAAGAGACCCAGTACTTC

size: many
D: NA
V: TRBV11-2
J: TRBJ2-2
CDR3: CASSLVPENTGELFF
DNA: TGTGCCAGCAGCTTAGTACCGGAGAACACCGGGGAGCTGTTTTTT

size: few
D: NA
V: TRBV27
J: TRBJ1-6
CDR3: CASSLRGGQRGNSPLHF
DNA: TGTGCCAGCAGTTTAAGAGGGGGTCAAAGGGGTAATTCACCCCTCCACTTT

size: few
D: NA
V: TRBV6-1
J: TRBJ1-5
CDR3: CASSDPHNDMTASNQPQHF
DNA: TGTGCCAGCAGTGACCCCCACAACGATATGACAGCTAGCAATCAGCCCCAGCATTTT

size: few
D: TRBD2
V: TRBV12-3/TRBV12-4
J: TRBJ2-3
CDR3: CASSSVIGLAGGTDTQYF
DNA: TGTGCCAGCAGTAGCGTCATTGGGCTAGCGGGAGGCACAGATACGCAGTATTTT

size: NA
D: NA
V: TRBV9
J: TRBJ1-5
CDR3: CASSVAQDQPPHF
DNA: TGTGCCAGCAGCGTAGCTCAGGATCAGCCCCCGCATTTT

size: many
D: NA
V: TRBV24-1
J: TRBJ1-4
CDR3: CATSDPTGTTNEKLFF
DNA: TGTGCCACCAGTGACCCCACAGGGACCACTAATGAAAAACTGTTTTTT

size: many
D: NA
V: TRBV5-5
J: TRBJ2-7
CDR3: CASSIGTRSSYEQYF
DNA: TGTGCCAGCAGCATAGGGACACGGAGCTCCTACGAGCAGTACTTC

size: NA
D: NA
V: TRBV15
J: TRBJ2-5
CDR3: CATSRGGETQYF
DNA: TGTGCCACCAGCAGAGGGGGAGAGACCCAGTACTTC

size: many
D: NA
V: TRBV27
J: TRBJ1-1
CDR3: CASSLSGGAGNTEAFF
DNA: TGTGCCAGCAGTTTATCGGGAGGGGCGGGGAACACTGAAGCTTTCTTT

size: NA
D: NA
V: TRBV6-1
J: TRBJ1-5
CDR3: CASSELGGRVSNQPQHF
DNA: TGTGCCAGCAGTGAATTGGGTGGGAGGGTGAGCAATCAGCCCCAGCATTTT